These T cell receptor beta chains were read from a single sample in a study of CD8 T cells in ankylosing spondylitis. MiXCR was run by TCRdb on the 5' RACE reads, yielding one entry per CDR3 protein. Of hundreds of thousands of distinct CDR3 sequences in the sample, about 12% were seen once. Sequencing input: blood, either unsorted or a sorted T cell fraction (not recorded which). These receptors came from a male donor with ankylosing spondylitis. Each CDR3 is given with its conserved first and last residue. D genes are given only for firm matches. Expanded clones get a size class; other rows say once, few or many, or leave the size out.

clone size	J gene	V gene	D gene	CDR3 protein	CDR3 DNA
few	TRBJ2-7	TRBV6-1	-	CASTRDGSSYEQYF	TGTGCCAGCACCCGGGACGGAAGCTCCTACGAGCAGTACTTC
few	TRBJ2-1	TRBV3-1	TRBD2	CASSQDRAAGDHNEQFF	TGTGCCAGCAGCCAAGATCGGGCAGCGGGGGACCACAATGAGCAGTTCTTC
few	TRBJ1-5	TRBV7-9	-	CASSYREPQPQHF	TGTGCCAGCAGTTACAGGGAACCCCAGCCCCAGCATTTT
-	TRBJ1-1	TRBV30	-	CAWSGGTNTEAFF	TGTGCCTGGAGTGGGGGCACAAACACTGAAGCTTTCTTT
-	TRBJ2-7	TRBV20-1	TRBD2	CSARASGGANEQYF	TGCAGTGCTAGAGCTAGCGGGGGGGCCAACGAGCAGTACTTC
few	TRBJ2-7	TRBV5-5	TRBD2	CASSLFLAGRREQYF	TGTGCCAGCAGCCTCTTTCTAGCGGGGAGGCGCGAGCAGTACTTC
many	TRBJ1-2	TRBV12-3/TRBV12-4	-	CASSLRAKNGGYTF	TGTGCCAGCAGTCTCCGGGCCAAGAACGGTGGCTACACCTTC
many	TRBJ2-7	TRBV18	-	CASSRGLLSYEQYF	TGTGCCAGCTCACGGGGCCTACTTAGCTACGAGCAGTACTTC
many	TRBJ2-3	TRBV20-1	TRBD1	CSASGTGAPDTQYF	TGCAGTGCTTCCGGGACAGGGGCCCCAGATACGCAGTATTTT
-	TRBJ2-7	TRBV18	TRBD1	CASSPGTGNSYEQYF	TGTGCCAGCTCACCAGGGACAGGGAACTCCTACGAGCAGTACTTC
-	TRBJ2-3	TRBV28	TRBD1	CASTRRTGASTDTQYF	TGTGCCAGCACCCGGAGGACAGGGGCCAGCACAGATACGCAGTATTTT
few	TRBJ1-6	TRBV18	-	CASSVISSYNSPLHF	TGTGCCAGCTCAGTCATCAGCTCCTATAATTCACCCCTCCACTTT
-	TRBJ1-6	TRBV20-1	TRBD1	CSAGGRQGLNSPLHF	TGCAGTGCTGGAGGGAGACAGGGGCTTAATTCACCCCTCCACTTT
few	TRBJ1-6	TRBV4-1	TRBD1	CASSQVSGTANSPLHF	TGCGCCAGCAGCCAAGTTTCCGGGACAGCTAATTCACCCCTCCACTTT
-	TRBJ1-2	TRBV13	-	CASSLVRGDSGYTF	TGTGCCAGCAGCTTAGTTAGGGGGGACTCTGGCTACACCTTC
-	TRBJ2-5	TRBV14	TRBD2	CASSLIPGLAGEETQYF	TGTGCCAGCAGCCTTATACCGGGACTAGCGGGAGAAGAGACCCAGTACTTC
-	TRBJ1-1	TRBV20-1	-	CSARWGWTEAFF	TGCAGTGCTAGATGGGGATGGACTGAAGCTTTCTTT
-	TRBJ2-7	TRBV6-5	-	CASSADAYEQYF	TGTGCCAGCAGCGCCGATGCCTACGAGCAGTACTTC
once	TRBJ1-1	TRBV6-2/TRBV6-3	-	CASSYINTEAFF	TGTGCCAGCAGTTACATCAACACTGAAGCTTTCTTT
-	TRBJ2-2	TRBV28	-	CASTRLGGGELFF	TGTGCCAGCACCCGATTAGGGGGAGGGGAGCTGTTTTTT
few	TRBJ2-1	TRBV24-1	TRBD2	CATSDTRGDEQFF	TGTGCCACCAGTGATACGCGGGGGGATGAGCAGTTCTTC
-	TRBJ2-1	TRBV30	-	CARRGGLGYNEQFF	TGTGCCCGTAGGGGGGGGTTAGGCTACAATGAGCAGTTCTTC
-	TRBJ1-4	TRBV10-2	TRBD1	CASSEVGTGGNRKLFF	TGCGCCAGCAGTGAGGTTGGGACAGGCGGAAATAGAAAACTGTTTTTT
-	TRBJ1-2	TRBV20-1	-	CSARETRRLFHGYTF	TGCAGTGCTAGAGAGACCAGACGGCTCTTCCATGGCTACACCTTC
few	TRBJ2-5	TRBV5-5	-	CASSLEFREETQYF	TGTGCCAGCAGCTTGGAGTTCAGGGAAGAGACCCAGTACTTC
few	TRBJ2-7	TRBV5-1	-	CASSLGQVIYEQYF	TGCGCCAGCAGCTTGGGACAGGTGATCTACGAGCAGTACTTC
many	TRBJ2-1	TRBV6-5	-	CASSYGDLAYNEQFF	TGTGCCAGCAGTTACGGGGACTTAGCCTACAATGAGCAGTTCTTC
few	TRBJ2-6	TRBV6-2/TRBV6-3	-	CATLGAGANVLTF	TGTGCCACCCTAGGAGCTGGGGCCAACGTCCTGACTTTC
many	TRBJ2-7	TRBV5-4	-	CASSPVGQTYEQYF	TGTGCCAGCAGCCCGGTGGGACAAACCTACGAGCAGTACTTC
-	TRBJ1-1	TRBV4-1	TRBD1	CASSPGQGTTSEWAFF	TGCGCCAGCAGCCCCGGACAGGGGACGACATCCGAGTGGGCTTTCTTT
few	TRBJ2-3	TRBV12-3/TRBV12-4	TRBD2	CASSHREADTQYF	TGTGCCAGCAGCCACCGGGAGGCAGATACGCAGTATTTT
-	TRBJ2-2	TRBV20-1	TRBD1	CSARDVTGNSNTGELFF	TGCAGTGCTAGAGACGTGACAGGGAATTCGAACACCGGGGAGCTGTTTTTT
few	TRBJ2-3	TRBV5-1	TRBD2	CASSPDRGGLGNTQYF	TGCGCCAGCAGCCCGGACCGGGGGGGCCTCGGGAATACGCAGTATTTT
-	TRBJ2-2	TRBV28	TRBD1	CASRPGQPNTGELFF	TGTGCCAGCAGACCGGGACAGCCTAACACCGGGGAGCTGTTTTTT
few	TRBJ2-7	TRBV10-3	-	CATASLGTGYEQYF	TGTGCCACCGCCTCCCTGGGCACTGGCTACGAGCAGTACTTC
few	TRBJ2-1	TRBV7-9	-	CASSSLDSRRYNEQFF	TGTGCCAGCAGCTCCCTTGACAGTCGTCGCTACAATGAGCAGTTCTTC
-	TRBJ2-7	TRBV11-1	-	CASSLATGHGYEQYF	TGTGCTAGCAGCTTAGCCACCGGTCACGGCTACGAGCAGTACTTC
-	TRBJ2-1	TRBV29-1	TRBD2	CSVARGSSGQEEQFF	TGCAGCGTTGCGAGAGGGTCTAGCGGGCAGGAGGAGCAGTTCTTC
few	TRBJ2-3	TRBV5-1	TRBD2	CASSPLLADTDTQYF	TGCGCCAGCAGCCCTCTCCTAGCGGACACAGATACGCAGTATTTT
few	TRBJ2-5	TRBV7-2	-	CASSPGRGGTQYF	TGTGCCAGCAGCCCCGGACGAGGGGGGACCCAGTACTTC
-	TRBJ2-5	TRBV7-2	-	CASSARQISQETQYF	TGTGCCAGCAGCGCGCGGCAAATTTCGCAAGAGACCCAGTACTTC
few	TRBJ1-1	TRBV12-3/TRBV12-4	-	CASSPRWGAGGSEAFF	TGTGCCAGCAGTCCCCGGTGGGGGGCGGGTGGCTCTGAAGCTTTCTTT